These 19 T cell receptor beta chains originate from one sample sequenced in a study of healthy donors' naive CD4 and CD8 T cells. Each TCR library used around 500 ng of total RNA and a linear amplification protocol. TCRdb called the reads again in MiXCR, with one record for every CDR3 protein. Among about 180,000 distinct CDR3 sequences listed, over 60% were seen once. Sequenced material: naive CD4+ and CD8+ T cells sorted from blood, pooled from several donors. The receptor set was obtained from a pool of human donors in good health; the sample pools cells from several healthy donors.

In this sample, this clonotype turned up a few times. The rearrangement uses TRBV29-1 and TRBJ2-7; 10 nucleotides line up with TRBD1. Germline CDR1 is SQVTM and CDR2 is ANQGSEA. This CDR3 contains 13 residues. Germline trimming cut 7 bases from V and 2 bases from J; bases unmatched to any gene: 5. The CDR3 reads CSGGQGFPYEQYF. CDR3 bases: TGCAGCGGGGGACAGGGGTTCCCCTACGAGCAGTACTTC.

The rearrangement joins TRBV6-5 to TRBJ2-1; D ambiguous. Germline CDR1 and CDR2: MNHEY and SVGAGI. V shed 6 bases and J shed 5 bases, with 14 bases lying between them. The CDR3 sequence is 14 residues long. The DNA for the CDR3 is TGTGCCAGCAGCCGATTAGTCTGGGACAATGAGCAGTTCTTC. This sequence encodes CASSRLVWDNEQFF.

This chain connects TRBV29-1 to TRBJ2-7, with D hard to call. Germline V gives CDR1 SQVTM, CDR2 ANQGSEA. V gave up 7 bases and J gave up 6 bases, with 13 bases separating them. This CDR3 comprises 11 residues. CDR3 DNA sequence: TGCAGCGCTAATTTCGGGCTCGAGCAGTACTTC. It encodes CSANFGLEQYF.

The rearrangement joins TRBV18 to TRBJ2-2; D unclear. V gave up 3 bases and J gave up 5 bases, with 13 bases separating them. The CDR3 is 15 amino acids. Germline V lookup: CDR1 KGHSH, CDR2 LQKENI. The CDR3 nucleotides are TGTGCCAGCTCACCGGAGCTGGGTAGTACCGGGGAGCTGTTTTTT. Amino acid sequence: CASSPELGSTGELFF.

The rearrangement joins TRBV19 to TRBJ1-2; D is unresolved. This CDR3 is built from 14 residues. Trimming pared 7 bases from V and 2 bases from J, leaving 14 bases between. From germline, CDR1 is LNHDA and CDR2 SQIVND (reference sequence). CDR3 DNA sequence: TGTGCCAGTACCTTGGGGAGGGCCAACTATGGCTACACCTTC. This encodes CASTLGRANYGYTF. Full variable domain (remainder filled in from reference TRBV19 and TRBJ1-2): DGGITQSPKYLFRKEGQNVTLSCEQNLNHDAMYWYRQDPGQGLRLIYYSQIVNDFQKGDIAEGYSVSREKKESFPLTVTSAQKNPTAFYLCASTLGRANYGYTFGSGTRLTVV.

The gene calls are TRBV2 and TRBJ2-7; 12 bases line up with TRBD1. CDR1 and CDR2 from the germline V gene are SNHLY and FYNNEI. V lost 7 bases to trimming and J lost 4 bases; unmatched junction nucleotides: 11. This CDR3 is 16 amino acids long. CDR3 region: CASNGDMGQGAYEQYF. CDR3 coding DNA: TGTGCCAGCAACGGAGATATGGGACAGGGGGCATACGAGCAGTACTTC.

The chain recombines TRBV19 with TRBJ2-1, with 12 bases fitting TRBD2. The CDR3 loop spans 15 amino acids. Germline V CDR1 and CDR2: LNHDA, SQIVND (reference sequence). After removal of 4 bases from V and 8 bases from J, the junction contained 6 bases not matched to a gene. The CDR3 protein is CASSTRTSGNHEQFF. The CDR3 DNA sequence: TGTGCCAGTAGTACCCGGACTAGCGGGAATCATGAGCAGTTCTTC.

V usage is TRBV24-1 and J usage is TRBJ2-1; D is perhaps TRBD2 (6 bases). The V end was cut by 9 bases, the J end by 3 bases, with 20 bases between. Germline lookup yields CDR1 KGHDR and CDR2 SFDVKD. The CDR3 length is 16 residues. The CDR3 sequence is CATEEPGTRGYNEQFF. In nucleotides, the CDR3 is TGTGCCACCGAAGAACCCGGGACTCGAGGCTACAATGAGCAGTTCTTC.

The chain uses TRBV6-6 and TRBJ2-7, with D possibly TRBD2 on 5 matching bases. The CDR3 loop spans 14 amino acids. Germline lookup yields CDR1 MNHNY and CDR2 SVGAGI (reference sequence). The ends were cut back, 4 bases at V and 1 base at J, with 11 bases in the middle. The chain's CDR3 is CASSFLTGSYEQYF. CDR3 DNA: TGTGCCAGCAGTTTCCTGACGGGGTCCTACGAGCAGTACTTC.

The chain has TRBV6-2 or TRBV6-3 and TRBJ1-5; 9 positions match TRBD1. Germline lookup yields CDR1 MNHEY and CDR2 SVGEGT. The CDR3 is 14 residues long. V lost 5 bases, J lost 5 bases, and 4 bases stayed unmatched. CDR3 residues: CASSLQGAYQPQHF. CDR3 bases: TGTGCCAGCAGTCTACAGGGGGCATATCAGCCCCAGCATTTT.

V and J are TRBV5-1 and TRBJ1-3; D gene uncertain. Germline CDR1 reads SGHRS; CDR2 reads YFSETQ. V was cut by 0 bases and J by 3 bases, with 10 bases left in between. This CDR3 has 15 amino acids. The CDR3 region is CASSLVPADGNTIYF. Here the CDR3 DNA reads TGCGCCAGCAGCTTGGTGCCGGCAGATGGAAACACCATATATTTT.

This sequence joins TRBV5-5 and TRBJ1-1; D gene unclear. The CDR3 has 15 amino acids. The germline V gene has CDR1 SGHKS and CDR2 YYEKEE (reference sequence). V was cut by 3 bases and J by 0 bases, with 12 bases left in between. CDR3 in DNA: TGTGCCAGCAGCTCGCCGTTAGGCTTGAACACTGAAGCTTTCTTT. It specifies CASSSPLGLNTEAFF.

This chain uses TRBV6-1 with TRBJ1-2; 8 nucleotides match TRBD1. V dropped 1 base and J dropped 4; count of bases not matched to a gene: 2. The V gene's germline CDR1 is MNHNS and CDR2 SASEGT. This CDR3 has 14 residues. CDR3: CASSEGTGSYGYTF. The CDR3 nucleotides are TGTGCCAGCAGTGAAGGGACAGGGTCCTATGGCTACACCTTC.

The genes are TRBV6-2 or TRBV6-3 and TRBJ2-1; 14 bases are shared with TRBD2. The CDR3 sequence is 15 residues long. From germline, CDR1 is MNHEY and CDR2 SVGEGT. The junction had 6 bases not matched to a gene; V was cut back by 5 bases and J by 9 bases. Here the CDR3 reads CASSPGLAGGGEQFF. The CDR3, as DNA: TGTGCCAGCAGTCCCGGACTAGCGGGAGGAGGTGAGCAGTTCTTC.

The chain employs TRBV4-3 and TRBJ2-5; either TRBD1 or TRBD2 may fit D (5 bases each). CDR3 length: 14 amino acids. V was trimmed by 5 bases and J by 5 bases, leaving 15 bases between them. Germline CDR1 LGHNA, CDR2 YSLEER. CDR3 sequence (DNA): TGCGCCAGCAGCAGGGACCGACTCTTGGAGACCCAGTACTTC. Translation: CASSRDRLLETQYF.

The chain couples TRBV29-1 to TRBJ2-3, with D maybe TRBD1 (6 bases). The ends were cut back, 3 bases at V and 0 bases at J, with 10 bases in the middle. CDR3 length: 14 residues. The germline gives CDR1 SQVTM, CDR2 ANQGSEA. DNA for the CDR3: TGCAGCGTTGAGATGGGGGCTAGCACAGATACGCAGTATTTT. Its protein product is CSVEMGASTDTQYF.

The rearrangement links TRBV29-1 to TRBJ1-1; D is unresolved. The CDR3 spans 12 residues. CDR1 and CDR2 from the germline V gene are SQVTM and ANQGSEA. V lost 6 bases, J lost 1 base, and 9 bases lay in between. The CDR3 is CSVYPGNTEAFF. CDR3 coding DNA: TGCAGCGTCTATCCGGGGAACACTGAAGCTTTCTTT.

This clonotype was counted a few times. The chain employs TRBV19 and TRBJ2-1; TRBD2 aligns across 15 bases. CDR3 length equals 17 residues. Germline CDR1 reads LNHDA; CDR2 reads SQIVND (reference sequence). Trimming took 5 bases from V and 7 from J; bases not matched to a gene: 9. The CDR3 loop is CASSRGLAGGPKNEQFF. The CDR3 nucleotides read TGTGCCAGTAGTCGAGGACTAGCGGGAGGGCCAAAGAATGAGCAGTTCTTC. Based on the CDR3 plus reference TRBV19 and TRBJ2-1, the full variable domain is DGGITQSPKYLFRKEGQNVTLSCEQNLNHDAMYWYRQDPGQGLRLIYYSQIVNDFQKGDIAEGYSVSREKKESFPLTVTSAQKNPTAFYLCASSRGLAGGPKNEQFFGPGTRLTVL.

The CDR3, as DNA: TGTGCCAGTAGTCGTACCGGGCCGAGGACCTACGAGCAGTACTTC. Protein: CASSRTGPRTYEQYF. This chain connects TRBV19 to TRBJ2-7; D gene ambiguous. Trimming took off 5 bases at V and 2 bases at J, with 16 bases between the two ends. The germline V gene encodes CDR1 LNHDA and CDR2 SQIVND (reference sequence). This CDR3 spans 15 amino acids.